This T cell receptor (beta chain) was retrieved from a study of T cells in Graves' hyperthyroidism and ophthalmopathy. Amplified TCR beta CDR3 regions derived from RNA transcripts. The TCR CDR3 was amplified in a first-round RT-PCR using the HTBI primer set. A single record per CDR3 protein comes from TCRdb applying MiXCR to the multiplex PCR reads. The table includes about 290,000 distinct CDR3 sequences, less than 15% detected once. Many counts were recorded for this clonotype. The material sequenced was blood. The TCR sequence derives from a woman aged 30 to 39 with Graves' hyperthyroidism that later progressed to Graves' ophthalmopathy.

The CDR3 nucleotides are TGTGCCAGCAGCCCAGGGTCAGGGGGACGCTACGAGCAGTACTTC. Translation: CASSPGSGGRYEQYF. The V and J genes are TRBV11-2 and TRBJ2-7; TRBD1 agrees at 7 bases. Germline V CDR1 and CDR2: SGHAT, FQNNGV. The V segment lost 5 bases and the J segment 3 bases; nucleotides outside the gene matches: 10. CDR3 length: 15 amino acids. The complete variable domain, with remaining parts taken from reference TRBV11-2 and TRBJ2-7, reads EAGVAQSPRYKIIEKRQSVAFWCNPISGHATLYWYQQILGQGPKLLIQFQNNGVVDDSQLPKDRFSAERLKGVDSTLKIQPAKLEDSAVYLCASSPGSGGRYEQYFGPGTRLTVT.